Below, 20 T cell receptor beta chains from the same sample are listed, as sequenced in a study of CD8 T cells in Susac syndrome. RNA totalling roughly 0.45 to 1 ug underwent reverse transcription with random hexamers. TCRdb analysed the immunoSEQ multiplex PCR reads with MiXCR anew, one entry per CDR3 protein. Seen here are 200,000 to 250,000 distinct CDR3 sequences, 94% observed once, and the top ten hold around 0.15%. Specimen: CD4+ T cells from PBMCs. These receptors were collected from a human donor with Susac syndrome.

The chain is built from TRBV27 and TRBJ2-5, with 7 bases lining up with TRBD1. With V trimmed by 3 bases and J by 5 bases, 18 bases remained unmatched. The length of the CDR3 is 18 residues. The V gene's germline CDR1 is MNHEY and CDR2 SMNVEV (reference sequence). Here the CDR3 reads CASSFWVVTGEMKETQYF. As DNA, the CDR3 is TGTGCCAGCAGTTTTTGGGTTGTTACAGGGGAAATGAAGGAGACCCAGTACTTC.

The chain recombines TRBV7-2 with TRBJ2-5, with 7 bases lining up with TRBD1. Per the germline V gene, CDR1 is SGHTA and CDR2 is FQGNSA. V lost 5 bases to trimming and J lost 7 bases; unmatched junction nucleotides: 13. The CDR3 has 15 amino acids. The CDR3 DNA is TGTGCCAGCAGCCCTGGACAGGCCCGGCGTGGGACCCAGTACTTC. This translates into CASSPGQARRGTQYF.

This clonotype was counted a single time. The chain joins TRBV20-1 to TRBJ2-1; 7 bases agree with TRBD2. V dropped 3 bases and J dropped 0; count of bases not matched to a gene: 5. The CDR3 length is 15 residues. Germline values: CDR1 DFQATT, CDR2 SNEGSKA (reference sequence). The CDR3: CSASIAGVSYNEQFF. The CDR3 DNA reads as TGCAGTGCTAGCATTGCGGGGGTCTCCTACAATGAGCAGTTCTTC.

V and J are TRBV9 and TRBJ2-6, with D unclear. The germline gives CDR1 SGDLS, CDR2 YYNGEE. Trimming took 3 bases from V and 0 from J, leaving 4 bases between them. CDR3 length: 14 amino acids. The CDR3 nucleotides are TGTGCCAGCAGCGACACCTCTGGGGCCAACGTCCTGACTTTC. Translation gives CASSDTSGANVLTF. Looking up the rest from reference TRBV9 and TRBJ2-6 gives the full variable domain: DSGVTQTPKHLITATGQRVTLRCSPRSGDLSVYWYQQSLDQGLQFLIQYYNGEERAKGNILERFSAQQFPDLHSELNLSSLELGDSALYFCASSDTSGANVLTFGAGSRLTVL.

The V and J genes are TRBV7-9 and TRBJ2-3; 11 bases agree with TRBD2. The CDR3 sequence is 14 residues long. Germline V lookup: CDR1 SEHNR, CDR2 FQNEAQ (reference sequence). J lost 4 bases, V lost 3 bases, and 0 bases had no gene match. The CDR3 reads CASSFSGGADTQYF. Written as DNA, the CDR3 is TGTGCCAGCAGCTTTAGCGGGGGGGCAGATACGCAGTATTTT.

This chain uses TRBV9 with TRBJ1-5; TRBD1 matches 9 bases. In germline, CDR1 is SGDLS, CDR2 YYNGEE. With V trimmed by 3 bases and J by 1 base, 5 bases remained unmatched. There are 16 residues in the CDR3. The CDR3 nucleotides are TGTGCCAGCAGCGGTGGACAGGGGTTCAGCAATCAGCCCCAGCATTTT. It is translated as CASSGGQGFSNQPQHF.

The gene calls are TRBV12-3 or TRBV12-4 and TRBJ2-2; tentative D call: TRBD2 (6 bases). The V end was cut by 4 bases, the J end by 2 bases, with 17 bases between. The CDR3 length is 17 residues. CDR3 sequence (DNA): TGTGCCAGCAGTTCCGGCTTGGAGGGGCTAAACACCGGGGAGCTGTTTTTT. Its translation: CASSSGLEGLNTGELFF.

The rearrangement joins TRBV14 to TRBJ2-5; D possibly corresponds to TRBD1 (5 bases). This CDR3 spans 15 amino acids. Germline-derived CDR1 and CDR2 are SGHDN and FVKESK. Deletions cut 1 base from V and 0 bases from J, with 9 bases between. The CDR3 protein is CASSQVAGNQETQYF. For the CDR3, the DNA is TGTGCCAGCAGCCAAGTAGCAGGGAACCAAGAGACCCAGTACTTC.

This clonotype was counted a few times. This chain links TRBV18 with TRBJ1-5, with D tentatively TRBD1 (5 bases). The CDR3 is 13 amino acids. V lost 5 bases to trimming and J lost 1 base, with 6 bases between them. Germline CDR1 and CDR2: KGHSH and LQKENI. CDR3 loop: CASSGDSNQPQHF. CDR3 in DNA: TGTGCCAGCTCAGGGGACAGCAATCAGCCCCAGCATTTT.

The chain employs TRBV5-1 and TRBJ2-1; D is unresolved. V was clipped by 1 base and J by 4 bases, with 12 bases between them. The V gene's germline CDR1 is SGHRS and CDR2 YFSETQ. CDR3 length equals 15 residues. CDR3 bases: TGCGCCAGCAGCTTGAATGGTGGAGAATACAATGAGCAGTTCTTC. Its protein product is CASSLNGGEYNEQFF.

The chain couples TRBV5-6 to TRBJ2-1; 9 bases are shared with TRBD2. The germline V gene encodes CDR1 SGHDT and CDR2 YYEEEE. CDR3 size: 15 residues. Trimming took 0 bases from V and 4 from J; bases not matched to a gene: 2. As DNA, the CDR3 is TGTGCCAGCAGCTTGGGACTAGCGGAGTACAATGAGCAGTTCTTC. Protein sequence: CASSLGLAEYNEQFF.

The chain carries TRBV28 and TRBJ1-1, with D uncertain. The length of the CDR3 is 13 residues. The V gene lost 4 bases and the J gene lost 1 base, with 7 bases spanning the gap. Germline V gives CDR1 MDHEN, CDR2 SYDVKM. CDR3 amino acids: CASSSHQNTEAFF. The DNA for the CDR3 is TGTGCCAGCAGTTCGCATCAGAACACTGAAGCTTTCTTT.

V usage is TRBV7-8 and J usage is TRBJ2-7; TRBD2 matches at 7 bases. Germline V gene lookup returns CDR1 SGHVS and CDR2 FQNEAQ. Losses at the gene ends were 5 bases for V and 0 bases for J; bases not matched to a gene: 13. This CDR3 is built from 17 residues. The CDR3: CASSPTTGLHYSYEQYF. The CDR3 bases are TGTGCCAGCAGCCCTACCACGGGACTACATTACTCCTACGAGCAGTACTTC.

The chain carries TRBV7-2 and TRBJ2-5, with no clear D. CDR1 and CDR2 (germline): SGHTA, FQGNSA. The V and J ends lost 2 bases and 6 bases respectively, with 7 bases between them. The CDR3 is made up of 12 amino acids. The CDR3 nucleotides are TGTGCCAGCAGCTTATCTGGGCAGACCCAGTACTTC. Protein product: CASSLSGQTQYF.

The chain is built from TRBV4-2 and TRBJ2-5, with D possibly being TRBD2 (8 bases). Germline loops: CDR1 LGHNA, CDR2 YNFKEQ. CDR3 length equals 15 residues. The ends were cut back, 0 bases at V and 8 bases at J, with 16 bases in the middle. This CDR3 is CASSQDREGAGTQYF. CDR3 coding DNA: TGTGCCAGCAGCCAAGATCGGGAGGGGGCTGGAACCCAGTACTTC.

The chain joins TRBV5-4 to TRBJ1-5, with D tentatively TRBD1 (5 bases). The V end was cut by 5 bases, the J end by 3 bases, with 9 bases between. This CDR3 has 13 residues. Germline V gene sequence: CDR1 SGHNT, CDR2 YYREEE (reference sequence). The CDR3 bases are TGTGCCAGCAGTAAAGGGACCAATCAGCCCCAGCATTTT. Encoded protein: CASSKGTNQPQHF.

The chain employs TRBV20-1 and TRBJ1-2, with a possible D match to TRBD1 (5 bases). The V end was cut by 3 bases, the J end by 2 bases, with 13 bases between. The CDR3 spans 14 residues. Germline lookup yields CDR1 DFQATT and CDR2 SNEGSKA (reference sequence). CDR3 DNA: TGCAGTGCTAGTCGGGCGGGGCAGAACTATGGCTACACCTTC. It codes for CSASRAGQNYGYTF.

V usage is TRBV20-1 and J usage is TRBJ2-2; the match to TRBD2 covers 7 bases. This CDR3 spans 16 amino acids. Germline V gene sequence: CDR1 DFQATT, CDR2 SNEGSKA (reference sequence). With V trimmed by 6 bases and J by 6 bases, 16 bases remained unmatched. The CDR3 is CSARRAGPDRAGELFF. Written as DNA, the CDR3 is TGCAGTGCCAGACGAGCGGGGCCTGATAGGGCCGGGGAGCTGTTTTTT.

This chain connects TRBV7-6 to TRBJ2-3, with TRBD2 identical over 12 bases. CDR1 is SGHVS, CDR2 FNYEAQ, per germline. The trim removed 5 bases at V and 0 bases at J, leaving 9 bases unmatched. This CDR3 contains 18 residues. DNA of the CDR3: TGTGCCAGCAGCCTATTACTAGCGGGGGGCCTTAGCACAGATACGCAGTATTTT. Translation: CASSLLLAGGLSTDTQYF.

The genes are TRBV29-1 and TRBJ1-5; D is unclear. The germline V gene has CDR1 SQVTM and CDR2 ANQGSEA. This CDR3 is 13 amino acids long. V was trimmed by 4 bases and J by 0 bases, leaving 7 bases between them. The CDR3 DNA sequence: TGCAGCGTTGCGACGGATAGCAATCAGCCCCAGCATTTT. Amino acids: CSVATDSNQPQHF. Supplemented by reference TRBV29-1 and TRBJ1-5, the full variable domain reads SAVISQKPSRDICQRGTSLTIQCQVDSQVTMMFWYRQQPGQSLTLIATANQGSEATYESGFVIDKFPISRPNLTFSTLTVSNMSPEDSSIYLCSVATDSNQPQHFGDGTRLSIL.